These 21 T cell receptor beta chains were sequenced from one sample in a study of CD8 T cells in Susac syndrome. RNA totalling about 0.45 to 1 ug underwent reverse transcription with random hexamers. In TCRdb, the immunoSEQ multiplex PCR reads were re-called with MiXCR into one record per CDR3 protein. The data show 350,000 to 550,000 distinct CDR3 sequences, around 83% seen once. Specimen: CD8+ T cells from PBMCs. These receptor sequences come from a human donor with multiple sclerosis.

In nucleotides, the CDR3 is TGTGCCAGCGGAACCGGGACAACTGGTTATGGCTACACCTTC. Amino acids: CASGTGTTGYGYTF. V usage is TRBV27 and J usage is TRBJ1-2; TRBD1 might be the D (6 bases). V lost 8 bases, J lost 5 bases, and 18 bases lay in between. Per germline, CDR1 MNHEY and CDR2 SMNVEV (reference sequence). This CDR3 has 14 amino acids.

This clonotype came up once. The chain has TRBV2 and TRBJ1-5, with D tentatively TRBD1 (5 bases). The V gene's germline CDR1 is SNHLY and CDR2 FYNNEI. There are 14 residues in the CDR3. The germline V and J ends were trimmed by 3 bases and 8 bases, with 14 bases remaining between them. The CDR3, as DNA: TGTGCCAGCAGTGACGAGGGGACTGGGGAGCCCCAGCATTTT. This sequence encodes CASSDEGTGEPQHF. The whole variable domain, remainder taken from reference TRBV2 and TRBJ1-5, is EPEVTQTPSHQVTQMGQEVILRCVPISNHLYFYWYRQILGQKVEFLVSFYNNEISEKSEIFDDQFSVERPDGSNFTLKIRSTKLEDSAMYFCASSDEGTGEPQHFGDGTRLSIL.

This chain joins TRBV6-5 and TRBJ2-7; no firm D call. The CDR3 runs 11 residues. V lost 7 bases to trimming and J lost 2 bases, with 6 bases between them. The germline gives CDR1 MNHEY, CDR2 SVGAGI. In DNA, the CDR3 is TGTGCCAGCAAAGGAGCCTACGAGCAGTACTTC. It yields the protein CASKGAYEQYF.

The genes are TRBV27 and TRBJ2-6; D call uncertain. V lost 6 bases and J lost 4, with 10 bases in between. CDR1 is MNHEY and CDR2 is SMNVEV in the germline V gene (reference sequence). CDR3 length: 14 residues. The CDR3 DNA follows: TGTGCCAGCAGCCCGGGTCCCGGGGCCAACGTCCTGACTTTC. Translated, it gives CASSPGPGANVLTF.

The chain is built from TRBV10-3 and TRBJ2-5; D gene ambiguous. There are 15 residues in the CDR3. With 3 bases removed from V and 1 base from J, the gap between germline ends came to 12 bases. Germline V CDR1 and CDR2: ENHRY, SYGVKD. CDR3 nucleotide sequence: TGTGCCATCAGTGAAGCTGCACTGAGCCAAGAGACCCAGTACTTC. This gives the protein CAISEAALSQETQYF.

The genes are TRBV13 and TRBJ2-1; D is perhaps TRBD1 (6 bases). Trimming left V 5 bases short and J 4 bases short, with 12 bases between. Germline CDR1 PRHDT, CDR2 FYEKMQ (reference sequence). The CDR3 has 14 residues. The CDR3 spells CASSPRGRYNEQFF. CDR3 coding DNA: TGTGCCAGCAGCCCCAGGGGCAGGTACAATGAGCAGTTCTTC.

The chain is built from TRBV3-1 and TRBJ2-2; 7 bases are shared with TRBD1. There are 14 residues in the CDR3. Losses at the gene ends were 4 bases for V and 6 bases for J; bases not matched to a gene: 5. Germline loops: CDR1 LGHDT, CDR2 YNNKEL (reference sequence). CDR3 region: CASSLNTGAGELFF. DNA for the CDR3: TGTGCCAGCAGCCTAAACACAGGGGCCGGGGAGCTGTTTTTT.

The V and J genes are TRBV14 and TRBJ2-5; D is tentatively TRBD1 or TRBD2 (5 bases each). Trimming removed 4 bases at V and 3 bases at J, with 18 bases between. From germline, CDR1 is SGHDN and CDR2 FVKESK. CDR3 length: 16 amino acids. The CDR3 region is CASSPGQWKNEETQYF. In DNA, the CDR3 is TGTGCCAGCAGCCCGGGGCAATGGAAGAATGAAGAGACCCAGTACTTC.

This clonotype showed up just once. This sequence joins TRBV11-2 and TRBJ2-2; 8 bases are a match to TRBD1. CDR1 SGHAT and CDR2 FQNNGV come from the germline V gene. The CDR3 contains 14 residues. V lost 6 bases, J lost 8 bases, and 8 bases stayed unmatched. The CDR3 loop is CASRLQGGSGELFF. The CDR3 nucleotides are TGTGCCAGCAGGTTACAGGGGGGATCAGGGGAGCTGTTTTTT.

The chain is built from TRBV5-1 and TRBJ2-3; possible D gene TRBD2, 7 bases. Germline V lookup: CDR1 SGHRS, CDR2 YFSETQ. This CDR3 region has 15 residues. V shed 4 bases and J shed 0 bases, with 12 bases lying between them. The CDR3 protein is CASSLRGGSTDTQYF. CDR3 nucleotide sequence: TGCGCCAGCAGCCTGAGGGGGGGTAGCACAGATACGCAGTATTTT. The full variable domain, with the rest looked up from reference TRBV5-1 and TRBJ2-3, is KAGVTQTPRYLIKTRGQQVTLSCSPISGHRSVSWYQQTPGQGLQFLFEYFSETQRNKGNFPGRFSGRQFSNSRSEMNVSTLELGDSALYLCASSLRGGSTDTQYFGPGTRLTVL.

This clonotype was picked up one time. V and J are TRBV2 and TRBJ2-1; 7 nucleotides agree with TRBD1. With 4 bases clipped from V and 2 bases from J, the junction kept 8 bases outside the gene matches. The CDR3 spans 16 residues. Germline CDR1 and CDR2: SNHLY and FYNNEI. The CDR3 region is CASSGPTGTAYNEQFF. The CDR3 bases are TGTGCCAGCAGTGGGCCAACCGGGACAGCCTACAATGAGCAGTTCTTC.

The CDR3 is CASSSTGQVDTEAFF. Written as DNA, the CDR3 is TGTGCCAGCAGTAGTACGGGACAGGTGGACACTGAAGCTTTCTTT. V usage is TRBV12-3 or TRBV12-4 and J usage is TRBJ1-1; 8 nucleotides line up with TRBD1. The CDR3 contains 15 residues. V lost 5 bases, J lost 3 bases, and 8 bases stayed unmatched.

The chain employs TRBV14 and TRBJ2-1; D may be TRBD2 (6 bases). Trimming cost V 4 bases and J 1 base, with 11 bases left between them. This CDR3 has 15 amino acids. Germline V lookup: CDR1 SGHDN, CDR2 FVKESK. The CDR3 DNA follows: TGTGCCAGCAGCCTAATAGCGGCATCCTACAATGAGCAGTTCTTC. Translation: CASSLIAASYNEQFF.

The chain links TRBV20-1 to TRBJ2-7, with D maybe TRBD2 (6 bases). V gave up 5 bases and J gave up 1 base, with 15 bases separating them. CDR3 size: 14 residues. The germline V gene has CDR1 DFQATT and CDR2 SNEGSKA (reference sequence). CDR3: CSAGGHGTSYEQYF. As DNA, the CDR3 is TGCAGTGCTGGCGGACACGGGACTTCCTACGAGCAGTACTTC.

CDR3 sequence reads: CASSTAVSSYEQYF. The CDR3 DNA reads as TGTGCCAGTAGTACTGCAGTCAGCTCCTACGAGCAGTACTTC. The J gene is TRBJ2-7, the V gene TRBV19; D call uncertain. The germline V gene has CDR1 LNHDA and CDR2 SQIVND (reference sequence). Deletions cut 4 bases from V and 0 bases from J, with 10 bases between. The CDR3 sequence is 14 residues long. The variable domain in full, completed from reference TRBV19 and TRBJ2-7, reads DGGITQSPKYLFRKEGQNVTLSCEQNLNHDAMYWYRQDPGQGLRLIYYSQIVNDFQKGDIAEGYSVSREKKESFPLTVTSAQKNPTAFYLCASSTAVSSYEQYFGPGTRLTVT.

As for this clonotype: One junction end disagrees with the germline gene, perhaps due to a read error. The J gene is TRBJ2-7, the V gene TRBV14; no definite D call. Germline CDR1 SGHDN, CDR2 FVKESK. The CDR3 contains 8 residues. Written as DNA, the CDR3 is TGTGCCAGCAGCCGCCAGATCTTC. Its translation: CASSRQIF.

The chain links TRBV25-1 to TRBJ2-2; 7 nucleotides agree with TRBD1. Germline CDR1 and CDR2: MGHDK and SYGVNS. V gave up 10 bases and J gave up 3 bases; unmatched junction bases: 5. The CDR3 totals 13 residues. The CDR3 spells CATRQGYTGELFF. The CDR3, as DNA: TGTGCCACCAGACAGGGCTACACCGGGGAGCTGTTTTTT.

The chain uses TRBV10-3 and TRBJ2-2, with D perhaps matching TRBD2 (6 bases). The V end lost 4 bases, the J end lost 7 bases, and 13 bases lay between the germline ends. Germline CDR1 and CDR2: ENHRY and SYGVKD. This CDR3 has 14 residues. The CDR3 coding sequence is TGTGCCATCAGTGCGCTAGCGACGATCGGGGAGCTGTTTTTT. Protein: CAISALATIGELFF.

The chain uses TRBV5-4 and TRBJ2-1; TRBD2 matches at 8 bases. With V trimmed by 4 bases and J by 6 bases, 9 bases remained unmatched. This CDR3 contains 15 residues. Germline CDR1 reads SGHNT; CDR2 reads YYREEE (reference sequence). CDR3 nucleotides: TGTGCCAGCAGCCTCGGGAGGGCCGCAGCCAATGAGCAGTTCTTC. It encodes CASSLGRAAANEQFF.

DNA for the CDR3: TGCAGTGCTAGAGATCGGACCGGGACACTCATCCAGCATTTT. Translated, it gives CSARDRTGTLIQHF. V gene TRBV20-1 combines with J gene TRBJ1-5; D might be TRBD1 (6 bases). Trimming pared 0 bases from V and 12 bases from J, leaving 18 bases between. The CDR3 length is 14 residues. Germline CDR1 is DFQATT and CDR2 is SNEGSKA (reference sequence).

The rearrangement uses TRBV28 and TRBJ2-1; TRBD2 aligns across 7 bases. Germline values: CDR1 MDHEN, CDR2 SYDVKM. The CDR3 runs 13 residues. V lost 2 bases, J lost 7 bases, and 2 bases stayed unmatched. CDR3 protein: CASSLLAENEQFF. The CDR3 coding sequence is TGTGCCAGCAGTTTACTAGCGGAGAATGAGCAGTTCTTC.